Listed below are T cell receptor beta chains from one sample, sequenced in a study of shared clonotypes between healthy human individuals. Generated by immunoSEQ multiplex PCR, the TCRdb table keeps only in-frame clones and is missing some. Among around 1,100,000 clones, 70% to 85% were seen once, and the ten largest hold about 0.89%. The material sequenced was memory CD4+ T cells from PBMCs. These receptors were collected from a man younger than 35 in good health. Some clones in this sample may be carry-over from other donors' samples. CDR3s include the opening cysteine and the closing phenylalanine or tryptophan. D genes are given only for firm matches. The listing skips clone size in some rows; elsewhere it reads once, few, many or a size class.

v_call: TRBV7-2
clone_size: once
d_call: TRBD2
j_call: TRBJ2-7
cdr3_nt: TGTGCCAGCAGCTTAGCCCTACTTATTGGCGGGAGTCCTTTGTACTTC
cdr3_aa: CASSLALLIGGSPLYF

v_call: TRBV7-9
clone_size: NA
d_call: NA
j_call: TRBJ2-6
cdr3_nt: TGTGCCAGCAGCTTAGTAAAAGGGGTCGGGGCCAACGTCCTGACTTTC
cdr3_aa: CASSLVKGVGANVLTF

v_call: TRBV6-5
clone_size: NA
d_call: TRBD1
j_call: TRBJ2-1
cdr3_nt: TGTGCCAGCAGCCTAGACAGGGGCCCACGGAATGAGCAGTTCTTC
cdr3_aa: CASSLDRGPRNEQFF

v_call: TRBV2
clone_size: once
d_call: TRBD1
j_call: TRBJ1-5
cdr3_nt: TGTGCCAGCAGTCCCCGACAGGGAGGTCAGCCCCAGCATTTT
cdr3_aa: CASSPRQGGQPQHF

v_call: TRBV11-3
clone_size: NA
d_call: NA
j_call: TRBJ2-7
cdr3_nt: TGTGCCAGCAGCCCAGGAGGGGCTTTTAGCGAGGACGAGCAGTACTTC
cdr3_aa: CASSPGGAFSEDEQYF

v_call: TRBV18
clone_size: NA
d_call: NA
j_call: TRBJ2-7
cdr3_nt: TGTGCCAGCTCACTCAGAAGGGCCAAGATTCAGGGCTACGAGCAGTACTTC
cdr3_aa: CASSLRRAKIQGYEQYF

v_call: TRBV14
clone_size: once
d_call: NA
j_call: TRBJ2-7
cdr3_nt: TGTGCCAGCAGCCAAGGGGGAGCGGTGCCGTTGGGCGAGCAGTACTTC
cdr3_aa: CASSQGGAVPLGEQYF

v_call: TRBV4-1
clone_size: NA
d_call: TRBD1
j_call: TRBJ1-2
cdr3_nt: TGCGCCAGCACTCAAAGACAGGGTTCTTCCTCCGGCTACACCTTC
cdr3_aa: CASTQRQGSSSGYTF

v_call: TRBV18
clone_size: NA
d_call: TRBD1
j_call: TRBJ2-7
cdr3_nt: TGTGCCAGCTCACCATTGGGACAGACCTACGAGCAGTACTTC
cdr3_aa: CASSPLGQTYEQYF

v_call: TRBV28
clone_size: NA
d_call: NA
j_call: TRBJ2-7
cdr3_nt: TGTGCCAGCAGACCCAGCAACAGGGTGTTACAGTACGAGCAGTACTTC
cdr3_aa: CASRPSNRVLQYEQYF

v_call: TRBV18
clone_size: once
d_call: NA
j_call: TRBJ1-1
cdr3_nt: TGTGCCAGCTCACCAGGGCAGGTCAAGAACACTGAAGCTTTCTTT
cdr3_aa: CASSPGQVKNTEAFF

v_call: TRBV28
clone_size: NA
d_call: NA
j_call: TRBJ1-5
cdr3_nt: TGTGCCAGCAGTTTAAGCCAGAGGAATCAGCCCCAGCATTTT
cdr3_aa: CASSLSQRNQPQHF

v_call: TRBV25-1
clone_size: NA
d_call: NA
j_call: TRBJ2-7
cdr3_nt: TGTGCCCCTATCCGGGACGGGCACTACGAGCAGTACTTC
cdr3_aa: CAPIRDGHYEQYF

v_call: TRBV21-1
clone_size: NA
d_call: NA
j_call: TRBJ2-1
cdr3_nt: TGTGCCAGCAGCTCAGACAGGGGGCACGGAAATGAGCAGTTCTTC
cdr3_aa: CASSSDRGHGNEQFF

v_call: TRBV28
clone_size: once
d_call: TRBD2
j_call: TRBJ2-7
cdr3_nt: TGTGCCACCCGTAATTGGGGTCTCGCGGGGGGGCTAGCGGGAGGTAAGTCCTACGAGCAGTACTTC
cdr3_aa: CATRNWGLAGGLAGGKSYEQYF

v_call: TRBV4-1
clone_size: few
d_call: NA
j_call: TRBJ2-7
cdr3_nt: TGCGCCAGCAGCCAACATGGGACGGCCACGGACGAGCAGTACTTC
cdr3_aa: CASSQHGTATDEQYF

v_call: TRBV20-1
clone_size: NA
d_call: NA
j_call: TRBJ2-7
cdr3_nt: TGCAGTGCTAGAAGCCCCTACGAGCAGTACTTC
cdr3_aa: CSARSPYEQYF

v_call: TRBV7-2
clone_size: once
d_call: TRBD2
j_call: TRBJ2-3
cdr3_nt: TGTGCCAGCAGCTCCACAGCGGGAGTGATGACAGATACGCAGTATTTT
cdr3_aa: CASSSTAGVMTDTQYF

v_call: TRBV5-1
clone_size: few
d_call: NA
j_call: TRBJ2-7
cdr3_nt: TGCGCCAGCAGCTCCGGTGGCGCGGTTTCGAGGTACGAGCAGTACTTC
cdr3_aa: CASSSGGAVSRYEQYF

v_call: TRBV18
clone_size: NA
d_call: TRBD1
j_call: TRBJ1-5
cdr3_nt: TGTGCCAGCTCACCGACAGGGAAGAAGCAGCCCCAGCATTTT
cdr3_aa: CASSPTGKKQPQHF

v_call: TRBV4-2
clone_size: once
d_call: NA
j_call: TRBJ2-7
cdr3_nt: TGTGCCAGCAGCCAAGACCCACCCTACGAGCAGTACTTC
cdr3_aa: CASSQDPPYEQYF

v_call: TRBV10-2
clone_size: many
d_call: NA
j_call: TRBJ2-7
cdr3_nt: TGCGCCAGCAGGAAGGGGCCGGGGAACTACGAGCAGTACTTC
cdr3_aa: CASRKGPGNYEQYF

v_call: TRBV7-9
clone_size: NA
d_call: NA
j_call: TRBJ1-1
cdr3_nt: TGTGCCAGCAGCTTATTCTCCAACACTGAAGCTTTCTTT
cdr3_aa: CASSLFSNTEAFF

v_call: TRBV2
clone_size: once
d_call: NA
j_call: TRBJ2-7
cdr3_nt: TGTGCCAGCAGTGAAGGGGGGGCGAGCTCCTACGAGCAGTACTTC
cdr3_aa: CASSEGGASSYEQYF

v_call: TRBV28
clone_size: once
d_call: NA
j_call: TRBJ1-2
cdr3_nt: TGTGCCAGCAGTTTATCGGGGGGGCGCCACTATGGCTACACCTTC
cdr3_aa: CASSLSGGRHYGYTF

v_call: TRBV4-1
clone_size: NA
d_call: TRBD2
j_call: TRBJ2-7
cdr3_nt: TGCGCCAGCAGCCAAGCTCTCCTTACGGGAGGGCCTTACGAGCAGTACTTC
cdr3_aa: CASSQALLTGGPYEQYF

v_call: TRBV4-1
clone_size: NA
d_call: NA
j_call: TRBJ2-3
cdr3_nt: TGCGCCAGCAGCCAAGAAGGTTATACGCAGTATTTT
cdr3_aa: CASSQEGYTQYF

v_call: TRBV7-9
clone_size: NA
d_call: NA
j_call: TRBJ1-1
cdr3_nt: TGTGCCAGCAGCGCACACGGCGGGAACACTGAAGCTTTCTTT
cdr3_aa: CASSAHGGNTEAFF

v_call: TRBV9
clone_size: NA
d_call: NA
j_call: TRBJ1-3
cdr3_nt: TGTGCCAGCAGTCCTGACAGCCGCTCTGGAAACACCATATATTTT
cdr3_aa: CASSPDSRSGNTIYF

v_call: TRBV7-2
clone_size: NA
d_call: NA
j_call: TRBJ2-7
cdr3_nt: TGTGCCAGCAGCCGATTAGTGGACGAGCAGTACTTC
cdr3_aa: CASSRLVDEQYF

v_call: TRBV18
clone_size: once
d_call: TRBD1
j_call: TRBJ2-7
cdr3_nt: TGTGCCAGCTCCTTGACAGGGCTCCTCTCCTACGAGCAGTACTTC
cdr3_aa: CASSLTGLLSYEQYF

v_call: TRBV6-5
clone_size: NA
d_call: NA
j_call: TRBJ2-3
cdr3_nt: TGTGCCAGCAGTTACGGGCAGAGTACAGATACGCAGTATTTT
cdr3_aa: CASSYGQSTDTQYF